The sequence of this T cell receptor beta chain was determined in a study of CD8+ T cells in alopecia areata listed by TCRdb under 2018. At the level of the whole study: The treated patients, all with moderate-to-severe alopecia areata, were enrolled in an open-label pilot trial of oral tofacitinib given at 5 to 10 mg twice daily. Patients received tofacitinib for 6 to 18 months and were then followed off drug for 6 months to check for delayed response and recurrence. The SALT score, which quantifies the percentage of affected scalp surface area, was used to measure disease severity in treated patients. In both human patients and the C3H/HeJ mouse model, the study applied high-throughput TCRbeta sequencing to look at T cell clonal expansion in alopecia areata. On the human side, TCRbeta sequencing was run on scalp tissue and on sorted CD4+ and CD8+ peripheral blood T cells from healthy controls and from alopecia areata patients with either patchy or totalis/universalis disease. Patients on tofacitinib were biopsied at baseline and after 4 and 24 weeks of treatment, and several of the patients also had a later scalp biopsy. Clonality in the scalp was compared among normal scalp (n=4), patchy alopecia areata scalp (n=8), and alopecia totalis/universalis scalp (n=8). RNA was extracted with the PAXgene miRNA kit for fixed scalp, the miRNeasy kit for PBMCs, and the RNeasy kit for mouse skin. TCRbeta CDR3 regions were amplified by immunoSEQ multiplex PCR using 35 Vbeta forward and 13 Jbeta reverse primers.

This specimen's time point label, per the study, means: more than three weeks on oral tofacitinib. The treatment or condition label, read with the paper, signifies: oral pan-JAK inhibitor, 5-10 mg twice daily. From alopecia areata patients, peripheral blood was collected along with lesional scalp punch biopsies. PBMCs were isolated by density centrifugation and stained for CD3, CD4 and CD8, and CD4+ and CD8+ T cells were sorted on a FACSAria. Broader findings and caveats from the paper: During tofacitinib treatment, many expanded lesional clones stuck around in both scalp and blood, and this persistence may partly explain why relapse happens after treatment is stopped. Compared with normal scalp, lesional scalp had higher clonality and more expanded CD8+ clones, particularly in alopecia totalis/universalis, a pattern that suggests antigenic drive. With tofacitinib, both scalp clonality and the number of expanded CD8+ clones among the top 100 scalp clones went down significantly. Shared TCR sequences between patients were less evident than in mice, which may be partly attributable to HLA diversity in the patient population. Because the treated cohort was small and included a single nonresponder, larger studies are needed to assess links between baseline CD8+ expansion and response. Scalp TCR repertoire analysis is complicated because resident alphabeta T cells in normal human skin are also sequenced, whereas mouse skin is dominated by gammadelta T cells.

The CDR1 and CDR2 encoded by the germline V gene are SGHRS and YFSETQ. The CDR3 spans 15 residues, from the cysteine through the phenylalanine. Solely the CDR3 DNA is kept, with 45 bases framed from the first base. V trim: 3 bases; J trim: 0 bases; unmatched bases: 1. The library was produced with the immunoSEQ multiplex PCR assay. To provide template for TCR sequencing, every sample had RNA extracted and reverse transcribed into cDNA. SuperScript III was used for first-strand cDNA synthesis, primed with a 2:1 mix of oligo-dT and random hexamers. Amplification bias was assessed with a synthetic immune receptor repertoire, and residual bias was removed computationally. The source study handled its data this way. Raw reads were preprocessed to remove errors, and CDR3 was defined by IMGT conventions from the conserved cysteine to phenylalanine. Clonality was computed as 1 minus the Shannon entropy, with the entropy normalized by log2 of the number of productive unique TCRs. Whether each scalp clone was CD4 or CD8 was inferred by checking scalp TCRbeta sequences against the CD4 and CD8 repertoires from sorted blood. TCRdb took over this immuneACCESS table, retaining in-frame rearrangements with V and J assigned. Such tables are incomplete; in checked studies, under half of the missing clones stem from an unresolved V gene, and the remainder is unexplained. That table gives V, J and clone size, and the DNA gave D and trimming. Within this sample are some 96,000 clones, with 60% to 75% of them counted one time only. The ten largest clonotypes hold roughly a sixth of the sample.

In this sample, this clone turned up a few times. Its cognate antigen has yet to be identified. The record has no base qualities; no much larger clone is one base away. The sample holds other DNA sequences that translate to the same CDR3. The sequenced sample was CD8+ T cells sorted from blood, obtained at week 4, from a patient treated with tofacitinib. The chain was built from TRBV5-1 and TRBJ1-5; 9 bases in between match TRBD1. This receptor was obtained from a human donor with alopecia areata. The nucleotides are TGCGCCAGCAGCTGGACAGGGGATAGCAATCAGCCCCAGCATTTT. Its translation is CASSWTGDSNQPQHF.